Shown below are 27 T cell receptor beta chains from a single sample sequenced in a study of blood T cell repertoires in COVID-19. The repertoire was sequenced with immunoSEQ multiplex PCR; TCRdb's copy has only in-frame clones and lacks some. Of 350,000 to 400,000 clones listed, around 87% are singletons. The sample comprised PBMCs or T cells enriched from blood (not recorded which). The receptor set was obtained from a man in his forties in a cohort exposed to, infected with or recovered from COVID-19 (not recorded which).

J is TRBJ1-1 and V is TRBV30; D is uncertain. The CDR3 has 14 amino acids. Germline V gene data show CDR1 as GTSNPN and CDR2 as SVGIG (reference sequence). V shed 0 bases and J shed 0 bases, with 8 bases lying between them. DNA for the CDR3: TGTGCCTGGAGTGTGGGCAGCATGAACACTGAAGCTTTCTTT. Encoded protein: CAWSVGSMNTEAFF.

About this clone itself: The same CDR3 can be traced to other DNA sequences in this sample. The chain joins TRBV5-6 to TRBJ1-3; 7 nucleotides align to TRBD1. The CDR3 covers 16 residues. Unmatched junction bases numbered 4, after V lost 1 base and J lost 0 bases. Germline loops: CDR1 SGHDT, CDR2 YYEEEE. The CDR3 sequence is CASSLRTGLSGNTIYF. CDR3 bases: TGTGCCAGCAGCTTGAGGACAGGACTCTCTGGAAACACCATATATTTT.

J is TRBJ2-7 and V is TRBV28, with D maybe TRBD1 (6 bases). Germline loops: CDR1 MDHEN, CDR2 SYDVKM. Trimming left V 3 bases short and J 3 bases short, with 12 bases between. The CDR3 loop spans 14 amino acids. The CDR3 is CASSFPDSFYEQYF. The CDR3 DNA is TGTGCCAGCAGTTTCCCGGACAGTTTCTACGAGCAGTACTTC.

The chain links TRBV19 to TRBJ1-1; weak D call: TRBD1 (6 bases). V was clipped by 10 bases and J by 1 base, with 16 bases between them. Germline V gives CDR1 LNHDA, CDR2 SQIVND (reference sequence). This CDR3 has 14 residues. The CDR3 region has the DNA TGTGCCACCCAAACAGGGACGACGAACACTGAAGCTTTCTTT. Its protein is CATQTGTTNTEAFF.

The V and J genes are TRBV20-1 and TRBJ2-5, with D hard to call. V lost 5 bases, J lost 5 bases, and 9 bases lay in between. This CDR3 has 11 amino acids. Germline loops: CDR1 DFQATT, CDR2 SNEGSKA (reference sequence). The CDR3, as DNA: TGCAGTGCTGAGTTCCGTGAGACCCAGTACTTC. This gives the protein CSAEFRETQYF.

The chain uses TRBV14 and TRBJ2-7; maybe TRBD2 (6 bases). The CDR3 is 15 amino acids. Trimming took off 1 base at V and 1 base at J, with 11 bases between the two ends. Germline CDR1 SGHDN, CDR2 FVKESK. CDR3 in amino acids: CASSQGLGGSYEQYF. CDR3 nucleotide sequence: TGTGCCAGCAGCCAAGGTCTGGGAGGTTCCTACGAGCAGTACTTC. Complete variable domain (other parts from reference TRBV14 and TRBJ2-7): EAGVTQFPSHSVIEKGQTVTLRCDPISGHDNLYWYRRVMGKEIKFLLHFVKESKQDESGMPNNRFLAERTGGTYSTLKVQPAELEDSGVYFCASSQGLGGSYEQYFGPGTRLTVT.

This clone has more than one count but fewer than ten. The chain uses TRBV6-5 and TRBJ2-5; 9 bases fit TRBD1. Germline lookup yields CDR1 MNHEY and CDR2 SVGAGI. There are 13 residues in the CDR3. J was trimmed by 5 bases and V by 7 bases; bases with no gene match: 5. This CDR3 is CASNTGGAETQYF. The CDR3 nucleotides read TGTGCCAGCAACACAGGGGGCGCGGAGACCCAGTACTTC.

The chain has TRBV27 and TRBJ1-6, with 10 nucleotides matching TRBD1. With 5 bases clipped from V and 9 bases from J, the junction kept 7 bases outside the gene matches. The CDR3 totals 15 residues. Germline V CDR1 and CDR2: MNHEY, SMNVEV (reference sequence). CDR3 sequence reads: CASSPADRGRSPLHF. As DNA, the CDR3 is TGTGCCAGCAGTCCCGCCGACAGGGGGCGTTCACCCCTCCACTTT.

The V gene is TRBV7-2, the J gene TRBJ2-1, with TRBD2 identical over 10 bases. Germline V gene sequence: CDR1 SGHTA, CDR2 FQGNSA. CDR3 length equals 17 residues. V lost 1 base and J lost 2; bases outside the gene matches: 5. CDR3: CASSLGWLAGAYNEQFF. The CDR3 DNA reads as TGTGCCAGCAGCTTAGGTTGGCTAGCGGGGGCCTACAATGAGCAGTTCTTC.

This chain links TRBV6-5 with TRBJ1-2, with D possibly TRBD1 on 5 matching bases. The V and J ends lost 7 bases and 0 bases respectively, with 12 bases between them. Germline CDR1 reads MNHEY; CDR2 reads SVGAGI. This CDR3 is built from 14 residues. The CDR3 here is CASKLDIPNYGYTF. The CDR3 DNA follows: TGTGCCAGCAAGCTGGACATACCTAACTATGGCTACACCTTC.

The chain recombines TRBV7-8 with TRBJ1-6, with 7 nucleotides matching TRBD1. The CDR3 sequence is 14 residues long. Trimming at V came to 6 bases and at J to 9 bases, leaving 8 bases not matched to a gene. CDR1 and CDR2 (germline): SGHVS, FQNEAQ. CDR3: CASSNTGVTSPLHF. CDR3 nucleotides: TGTGCCAGCAGTAACACAGGGGTTACTTCACCCCTCCACTTT.

This rearrangement joins TRBV5-1 to TRBJ1-2; D not resolved. The CDR3 loop spans 12 amino acids. Trimming cost V 7 bases and J 8 bases, with 15 bases left between them. CDR1 and CDR2 (germline): SGHRS, YFSETQ. CDR3 residues: CASSNERWGYTF. The CDR3 nucleotides read TGCGCCAGCTCGAATGAACGGTGGGGCTACACCTTC.

The rearrangement uses TRBV5-1 and TRBJ2-7; possibly TRBD1 for D (6 bases). With 1 base removed from V and 9 bases from J, the gap between germline ends came to 11 bases. Germline assignment: CDR1 SGHRS and CDR2 YFSETQ. The CDR3 runs to 12 residues. The CDR3 loop reads CASSLLGAVQYF. CDR3 nucleotide sequence: TGCGCCAGCAGCTTGTTGGGGGCGGTGCAGTACTTC.

This chain connects TRBV7-2 to TRBJ2-1; 7 nucleotides align to TRBD2. This CDR3 has 15 residues. Germline V gene data show CDR1 as SGHTA and CDR2 as FQGNSA. J lost 2 bases, V lost 5 bases, and 6 bases had no gene match. The DNA of the CDR3 is TGTGCCAGCAGCCCCAGCGGGAATACCTACAATGAGCAGTTCTTC. Protein: CASSPSGNTYNEQFF.

This clone was recorded a few times. Other nucleotide sequences in the sample specify the same CDR3. The CDR3 bases are TGTGCCAGCTCACCGGGACAGAAGAACACTGAAGCTTTCTTT. Residues: CASSPGQKNTEAFF. The chain uses TRBV18 and TRBJ1-1; 7 bases match TRBD1. Germline assignment: CDR1 KGHSH and CDR2 LQKENI. The CDR3 runs to 14 residues. Germline trimming cut 3 bases from V and 1 base from J; bases unmatched to any gene: 2.

This chain joins TRBV6-5 and TRBJ1-2; 8 bases line up with TRBD1. The CDR3 totals 15 residues. The V gene's germline CDR1 is MNHEY and CDR2 SVGAGI. V lost 5 bases, J lost 5 bases, and 10 bases stayed unmatched. This CDR3 is CASSTTRDRSYGYTF. The CDR3 DNA sequence: TGTGCCAGCAGTACAACCCGGGACAGGAGTTATGGCTACACCTTC.

V and J are TRBV30 and TRBJ1-5, with D perhaps matching TRBD1 (5 bases). Germline V lookup: CDR1 GTSNPN, CDR2 SVGIG (reference sequence). V shed 0 bases and J shed 4 bases, with 10 bases lying between them. The CDR3 runs 14 residues. The CDR3 DNA sequence: TGTGCCTGGAGTGTAAGGACAACTAATCAGCCCCAGCATTTT. It specifies CAWSVRTTNQPQHF.

The CDR3 DNA sequence: TGTGCCAGTAGTATATTAACAGGGGATAATAGTGAAGCTTTCTTT. Its protein is CASSILTGDNSEAFF. V is TRBV19 and J is TRBJ1-1, with 7 bases matching TRBD1. The CDR3 spans 15 residues. The ends lost 2 bases at V and 7 bases at J; junction bases unmatched: 10. The V gene's germline CDR1 is LNHDA and CDR2 SQIVND (reference sequence).

The chain has TRBV5-6 and TRBJ2-1, with 12 bases matching TRBD2. Germline CDR1 reads SGHDT; CDR2 reads YYEEEE. J lost 7 bases, V lost 4 bases, and 9 bases had no gene match. This CDR3 has 16 amino acids. CDR3 sequence reads: CASSPGLAGLQNEQFF. The CDR3 nucleotides are TGTGCCAGCAGCCCCGGACTAGCGGGATTGCAAAATGAGCAGTTCTTC.

The V call is TRBV5-1, the J call TRBJ1-2, with TRBD1 identical over 10 bases. There are 16 residues in the CDR3. Germline CDR1 reads SGHRS; CDR2 reads YFSETQ. V trimming: 4 bases; J trimming: 3 bases; junction bases outside the gene matches: 9. The CDR3 region is CASSRDRGRLDYGYTF. CDR3 DNA: TGCGCCAGCAGCCGTGACAGGGGGCGACTGGACTATGGCTACACCTTC.

V and J are TRBV7-9 and TRBJ1-2; 7 positions match TRBD1. J was trimmed by 5 bases and V by 1 base; bases with no gene match: 7. The CDR3 runs 15 residues. The germline V gene encodes CDR1 SEHNR and CDR2 FQNEAQ (reference sequence). DNA for the CDR3: TGTGCCAGCAGCTTAGAAGGTTCAGGGGGGTATGGCTACACCTTC. The encoded protein is CASSLEGSGGYGYTF.

This clone appeared a few times. The chain couples TRBV30 to TRBJ2-2; D is perhaps TRBD1 (5 bases). The CDR3 spans 14 residues. Trimming removed 0 bases at V and 5 bases at J, with 10 bases between. Looked up from germline, CDR1 is GTSNPN and CDR2 is SVGIG (reference sequence). The CDR3 here is CAWSVWTNTGELFF. For the CDR3, the DNA is TGTGCCTGGAGTGTGTGGACAAATACCGGGGAGCTGTTTTTT.

The V call is TRBV27, the J call TRBJ2-7, with TRBD2 matching over 7 bases. J was trimmed by 4 bases and V by 5 bases; bases with no gene match: 14. CDR1 and CDR2 (germline): MNHEY, SMNVEV (reference sequence). CDR3 length: 16 residues. This chain's CDR3 is CASSPRGAGEGYEQYF. The CDR3 DNA sequence: TGTGCCAGCAGTCCCCGGGGCGCGGGAGAGGGGTACGAGCAGTACTTC.

The gene calls are TRBV6-1 and TRBJ2-1; D gene uncertain. The V end lost 3 bases, the J end lost 9 bases, and 6 bases lay between the germline ends. Germline loops: CDR1 MNHNS, CDR2 SASEGT. The CDR3 is 11 amino acids. The CDR3 DNA follows: TGTGCCAGCAGTGATAGAAGTGAGCAGTTCTTC. Residues: CASSDRSEQFF.

The V call is TRBV7-9, the J call TRBJ2-1; TRBD2 aligns across 7 bases. V was pared by 5 bases and J by 3 bases, with 16 bases of the junction left unmatched. Germline lookup yields CDR1 SEHNR and CDR2 FQNEAQ (reference sequence). CDR3 length: 18 amino acids. The CDR3 reads CASSPTLTAGPYYNEQFF. The CDR3 DNA reads as TGTGCCAGCAGCCCCACTCTTACAGCGGGACCTTACTACAATGAGCAGTTCTTC.

The V call is TRBV5-1, the J call TRBJ1-2; 10 nucleotides agree with TRBD1. Germline values: CDR1 SGHRS, CDR2 YFSETQ. V lost 2 bases, J lost 8 bases, and 3 bases stayed unmatched. The CDR3 is 13 amino acids. CDR3 sequence (DNA): TGCGCCAGCAGCTTAGGGACAGGGGAAGGCTACACCTTC. Encoded protein: CASSLGTGEGYTF.

The gene calls are TRBV7-6 and TRBJ2-1; 8 nucleotides agree with TRBD1. Germline loops: CDR1 SGHVS, CDR2 FNYEAQ. J was trimmed by 7 bases and V by 1 base; bases with no gene match: 3. The CDR3 is made up of 14 amino acids. CDR3 sequence (DNA): TGTGCCAGCAGCTTAGGGACAGGGCGGAATGAGCAGTTCTTC. The encoded protein is CASSLGTGRNEQFF. Filled out from reference TRBV7-6 and TRBJ2-1, the complete variable domain reads GAGVSQSPRYKVTKRGQDVALRCDPISGHVSLYWYRQALGQGPEFLTYFNYEAQQDKSGLPNDRFSAERPEGSISTLTIQRTEQRDSAMYRCASSLGTGRNEQFFGPGTRLTVL.